This T cell receptor (beta chain) was obtained from a study of cytomegalovirus exposure and HLA in healthy donors. The PCR made use of 60 Vbeta and 13 Jbeta primers. The table came from immunoSEQ multiplex PCR; TCRdb's copy has only in-frame clones and leaves some out. The repertoire holds more than 150,000 clones, with 75% to 90% as singletons. The specimen sequenced was PBMCs. The sequence was obtained from a woman aged 18-35 years in good health and CMV-seronegative.

CDR3 sequence (DNA): TGTGCCATCAGTGACAGGGCTTATGGCTACACCTTC. Protein: CAISDRAYGYTF. The genes are TRBV10-3 and TRBJ1-2, with D maybe TRBD1 (5 bases). The length of the CDR3 is 12 residues. Germline V gene data show CDR1 as ENHRY and CDR2 as SYGVKD. V gave up 3 bases and J gave up 5 bases, with 7 bases separating them.